Presented here are 28 T cell receptor beta chains from one specimen sequenced in a study of T cells in Graves' hyperthyroidism and ophthalmopathy. What was amplified from RNA transcripts were TCR beta CDR3 regions. The TCR CDR3 first-round RT-PCR relied on the HTBI primer set. In TCRdb, the multiplex PCR reads were re-called with MiXCR into one record per CDR3 protein. Of hundreds of thousands of distinct CDR3 sequences listed, 38% are singletons. The sequenced material came from blood. The receptors originated from a young man with Graves' hyperthyroidism.

This clonotype was seen only a few times. This clone may be a read error of a much larger clone one base away. The genes are TRBV19 and TRBJ1-5, with D possibly TRBD1 on 6 matching bases. The CDR3 loop spans 15 amino acids. Germline CDR1 reads LNHDA; CDR2 reads SQIVND (reference sequence). The V end was cut by 5 bases, the J end by 6 bases, with 17 bases between. This CDR3 reads CASSDRPRWSQPQHF. CDR3 nucleotides: TGTGCCAGTAGTGACAGGCCCAGATGGAGTCAGCCCCAGCATTTT.

This clonotype was observed a few times. The chain carries TRBV7-9 and TRBJ1-2, with 10 bases fitting TRBD1. V lost 2 bases to trimming and J lost 4 bases; unmatched junction nucleotides: 13. Germline V gene data show CDR1 as SEHNR and CDR2 as FQNEAQ (reference sequence). This CDR3 has 18 residues. DNA for the CDR3: TGTGCCAGCAGCTTATTTGCATTCGGACAGGGGGACGGCTATGGCTACACCTTC. It translates to CASSLFAFGQGDGYGYTF.

The CDR3 spells CASSGSRRGYTF. The CDR3 nucleotides read TGTGCCAGCAGTGGGTCCAGGCGAGGCTACACCTTC. This chain links TRBV2 with TRBJ1-2; D uncertain. V lost 4 bases to trimming and J lost 8 bases, with 11 bases between them. CDR1 and CDR2 from the germline V gene are SNHLY and FYNNEI. The CDR3 covers 12 residues. Full variable domain (missing parts from reference TRBV2 and TRBJ1-2): EPEVTQTPSHQVTQMGQEVILRCVPISNHLYFYWYRQILGQKVEFLVSFYNNEISEKSEIFDDQFSVERPDGSNFTLKIRSTKLEDSAMYFCASSGSRRGYTFGSGTRLTVV.

J is TRBJ2-2 and V is TRBV7-9, with 8 nucleotides matching TRBD2. CDR1 is SEHNR and CDR2 is FQNEAQ in the germline V gene (reference sequence). The CDR3 runs to 16 residues. The V and J ends lost 5 bases and 4 bases, in that order; junction bases with no gene match: 9. CDR3 region: CASSPVGSGVTGELFF. CDR3 sequence (DNA): TGTGCCAGCAGCCCGGTGGGTAGCGGGGTCACCGGGGAGCTGTTTTTT.

The rearrangement joins TRBV7-9 to TRBJ2-7; TRBD2 matches 13 bases. Losses at the gene ends were 5 bases for V and 6 bases for J; bases not matched to a gene: 7. This CDR3 contains 15 residues. Germline assignment: CDR1 SEHNR and CDR2 FQNEAQ (reference sequence). CDR3 nucleotides: TGTGCCAGCAGCCCAACTGGGACTAGCGGGATCGAGCAGTACTTC. This encodes CASSPTGTSGIEQYF.

The V gene is TRBV29-1, the J gene TRBJ1-1, with a tentative D call TRBD1 (6 bases). The V end was cut by 6 bases, the J end by 6 bases, with 17 bases between. Germline assignment: CDR1 SQVTM and CDR2 ANQGSEA. The CDR3 is 13 amino acids. The CDR3 region is CSVARPGEPEAFF. The CDR3, as DNA: TGCAGCGTAGCTCGGCCAGGGGAGCCTGAAGCTTTCTTT.

Only a few counts were recorded for this clonotype. This rearrangement joins TRBV7-3 to TRBJ2-7, with D possibly being TRBD1 (6 bases). Trimming stripped 2 bases from V and 5 bases from J, with 16 bases between. Germline values: CDR1 SGHTA, CDR2 FQGTGA. This CDR3 has 15 amino acids. The CDR3 DNA is TGTGCCAGCAGCTTAGATGTAGGGGGAGTGGACGAGCAGTACTTC. This sequence encodes CASSLDVGGVDEQYF.

This clonotype was observed at least ten times. The chain combines TRBV7-2 with TRBJ2-2; TRBD1 agrees at 7 bases. The J segment lost 4 bases and the V segment lost 3 bases, leaving 5 bases of the junction unmatched. From germline, CDR1 is SGHTA and CDR2 FQGNSA. This CDR3 spans 15 amino acids. CDR3 nucleotides: TGTGCCAGCAGCTTGGGGGACAGACTCACCGGGGAGCTGTTTTTT. Translated: CASSLGDRLTGELFF.

This clonotype was picked up many times. An end of the junction does not agree with germline; a read error may underlie this. The rearrangement joins TRBV7-9 to TRBJ1-2; D unresolved. Per germline, CDR1 SEHNR and CDR2 FQNEAQ (reference sequence). The CDR3 length is 13 residues. The CDR3 DNA reads TGTACCAGCAGCCGCTTTGAGTGGCTCGGCTACACCTTC. Amino acids: CTSSRFEWLGYTF.

This clonotype was detected a few times. Since a much larger clone is just one base distant, this may be a read error. This sequence joins TRBV20-1 and TRBJ1-1; D remains ambiguous. The V gene's germline CDR1 is DFQATT and CDR2 SNEGSKA (reference sequence). CDR3 length equals 11 residues. Trimming took 8 bases from V and 0 from J, leaving 7 bases between them. The CDR3: CSPLVNTEAFF. In nucleotides, the CDR3 is TGCAGTCCCCTGGTGAACACTGAAGCTTTCTTT.

This clonotype was seen a handful of times. V gene TRBV6-1 combines with J gene TRBJ1-1; TRBD1 is a possible D gene (5 bases). V lost 5 bases and J lost 1, with 11 bases in between. Germline CDR1 is MNHNS and CDR2 is SASEGT. CDR3 size: 14 residues. The CDR3 sequence is CASSFFGGNTEAFF. DNA of the CDR3: TGTGCCAGCAGTTTCTTCGGGGGGAACACTGAAGCTTTCTTT.

The chain combines TRBV6-1 with TRBJ2-7, with 8 bases identical to TRBD1. The trim removed 6 bases at V and 4 bases at J, leaving 8 bases unmatched. Germline lookup yields CDR1 MNHNS and CDR2 SASEGT. The CDR3 length is 14 residues. CDR3: CASRTDRGPYEQYF. The CDR3 coding sequence is TGTGCCAGCAGGACCGACAGGGGACCGTACGAGCAGTACTTC.

This clonotype was recorded a few times. The germline gene is not matched at one end of the junction; a read error may be the cause. This chain connects TRBV4-1 to TRBJ1-2, with D possibly TRBD1 on 5 matching bases. The CDR3 has 17 residues. The germline CDR1 and CDR2 sequences are MGHRA and YSYEKL. CDR3 sequence reads: CASSGRWGAKGNYGYTF. The DNA of the CDR3 is TGTGCCAGCAGCGGCCGATGGGGCGCGAAAGGGAACTATGGCTACACCTTC.

This clonotype was counted a few times. The chain recombines TRBV20-1 with TRBJ2-6; 10 nucleotides align to TRBD2. CDR1 is DFQATT, CDR2 SNEGSKA, per germline (reference sequence). V trimming: 4 bases; J trimming: 1 base; junction bases outside the gene matches: 13. The length of the CDR3 is 19 residues. The CDR3 DNA is TGCAGTGCTAAGAGTTCTCGGACTAGCGGACCGTCTGGGGCCAACGTCCTGACTTTC. Its protein is CSAKSSRTSGPSGANVLTF.

The chain uses TRBV5-6 and TRBJ1-1; D remains unclear. V shed 3 bases and J shed 5 bases, with 17 bases lying between them. CDR1 is SGHDT, CDR2 YYEEEE, per germline. This CDR3 spans 15 amino acids. CDR3 residues: CASSSSVLMGTEAFF. The CDR3, as DNA: TGTGCCAGCAGCTCCTCCGTCCTTATGGGGACTGAAGCTTTCTTT.

V gene TRBV7-6 combines with J gene TRBJ2-2; 8 bases match TRBD1. The germline V gene encodes CDR1 SGHVS and CDR2 FNYEAQ. V dropped 5 bases and J dropped 4; count of bases not matched to a gene: 9. The CDR3 runs to 16 residues. CDR3 amino acids: CASSQQRTGSTGELFF. The DNA of the CDR3 is TGTGCCAGCAGCCAACAGCGGACAGGGAGCACCGGGGAGCTGTTTTTT.

A note on this clonotype: Given a much more abundant clone one base away, this may be a read error. Lacking the conserved final phenylalanine or tryptophan, this CDR3 likely reflects a read error. The chain carries TRBV19 and TRBJ1-2; possible D gene TRBD1, 6 bases. This CDR3 contains 14 residues. Trimming removed 5 bases at V and 5 bases at J, with 15 bases between. The germline gives CDR1 LNHDA, CDR2 SQIVND (reference sequence). CDR3 nucleotides: TGTGCCAGTAGTTTCGGGACACCCGATTATGGCTACACCGTC. Residues: CASSFGTPDYGYTV.

This clonotype showed up just a few times. The rearrangement uses TRBV4-2 and TRBJ2-5; 8 bases are a match to TRBD2. Germline trimming cut 0 bases from V and 5 bases from J; bases unmatched to any gene: 5. The CDR3 contains 15 residues. CDR1 is LGHNA and CDR2 is YNFKEQ in the germline V gene. This CDR3 is CASSQDLAGGETQYF. The CDR3 DNA reads as TGTGCCAGCAGCCAAGATCTTGCGGGAGGTGAGACCCAGTACTTC.

This clonotype has a handful of counts. The chain is built from TRBV12-3 or TRBV12-4 and TRBJ1-6, with D perhaps TRBD1 (6 bases). This CDR3 region has 14 residues. The germline V and J ends were trimmed by 6 bases and 10 bases, with 16 bases remaining between them. Here the CDR3 DNA reads TGTGCCAGCAGCCCCCGGGGGGCCGGGTCACCCCTCCACTTT. Its protein is CASSPRGAGSPLHF.

This clonotype was picked up many times. The genes are TRBV24-1 and TRBJ1-2; D remains unclear. This CDR3 comprises 12 residues. V lost 3 bases to trimming and J lost 3 bases, with 4 bases between them. From germline, CDR1 is KGHDR and CDR2 SFDVKD. The CDR3 DNA reads TGTGCCACCAGTGATGCGGACTATGGCTACACCTTC. Its protein product is CATSDADYGYTF.

The CDR3 sequence: CASTSGGDGYTF. CDR3 DNA: TGTGCCAGCACGTCAGGGGGCGATGGCTACACCTTC. The genes are TRBV2 and TRBJ1-2, with 8 bases fitting TRBD1. Trimming removed 7 bases from V and 6 bases from J; junction bases left unmatched: 4. Germline V CDR1 and CDR2: SNHLY, FYNNEI. CDR3 length: 12 amino acids.

Turning to this clonotype: At one end, the junction sequence differs from germline, possibly due to a read error. The rearrangement links TRBV7-8 to TRBJ1-1; D is ambiguous. Germline values: CDR1 SGHVS, CDR2 FQNEAQ. The CDR3 spans 13 residues. The DNA for the CDR3 is TGTGCCGGCAGCCCACAGATGAACACTGAAGCTTTCTTT. Translated, it gives CAGSPQMNTEAFF.

The chain couples TRBV7-9 to TRBJ2-2, with TRBD2 identical over 8 bases. The length of the CDR3 is 15 residues. Germline V gene lookup returns CDR1 SEHNR and CDR2 FQNEAQ (reference sequence). V lost 4 bases, J lost 4 bases, and 5 bases stayed unmatched. CDR3 sequence: CASSSTTSVTGELFF. The CDR3 region has the DNA TGTGCCAGCAGCTCAACGACTAGCGTCACCGGGGAGCTGTTTTTT.

At least ten counts were recorded for this clonotype. The V gene is TRBV9, the J gene TRBJ1-1, with D maybe TRBD1 (5 bases). Trimming removed 2 bases at V and 1 base at J, with 6 bases between. This CDR3 is 13 amino acids long. Germline V gene data show CDR1 as SGDLS and CDR2 as YYNGEE. CDR3 sequence: CASSVDTNTEAFF. The CDR3 region has the DNA TGTGCCAGCAGCGTGGACACGAACACTGAAGCTTTCTTT.

This clonotype was seen a handful of times. This chain uses TRBV10-3 with TRBJ2-2; maybe TRBD2 (5 bases). The CDR3 loop spans 17 amino acids. The V end lost 6 bases, the J end lost 4 bases, and 21 bases lay between the germline ends. CDR1 is ENHRY, CDR2 SYGVKD, per germline. CDR3 in amino acids: CAISPLTGLAGTGELFF. Here the CDR3 DNA reads TGTGCCATCAGCCCCCTAACTGGGCTAGCCGGCACCGGGGAGCTGTTTTTT.

This clonotype showed up many times. This chain uses TRBV20-1 with TRBJ1-1; D gene uncertain. Germline V gene data show CDR1 as DFQATT and CDR2 as SNEGSKA (reference sequence). This CDR3 contains 13 residues. The V end lost 1 base, the J end lost 5 bases, and 11 bases lay between the germline ends. The CDR3 nucleotides are TGCAGTGCTAGAGTCCGCCTGGGAACTGAAGCTTTCTTT. This gives the protein CSARVRLGTEAFF.

This clonotype was seen repeatedly, ten times or more. V usage is TRBV9 and J usage is TRBJ1-6; D is unresolved. The germline CDR1 and CDR2 sequences are SGDLS and YYNGEE. The germline V and J ends were trimmed by 0 bases and 5 bases, with 9 bases remaining between them. The CDR3 loop spans 15 amino acids. The CDR3 nucleotides read TGTGCCAGCAGCGTAGAACAGAATCATAATTCACCCCTCCACTTT. It yields the protein CASSVEQNHNSPLHF.

DNA for the CDR3: TGTGCCATCAGTGTTACAGGTGAACAGCCCCAGCATTTT. As protein: CAISVTGEQPQHF. The V gene is TRBV10-3, the J gene TRBJ1-5; the D gene is possibly TRBD1 (5 bases). V was shortened by 4 bases and J by 7 bases, with 11 bases between the two germline ends. Looked up from germline, CDR1 is ENHRY and CDR2 is SYGVKD. This CDR3 is 13 amino acids long.